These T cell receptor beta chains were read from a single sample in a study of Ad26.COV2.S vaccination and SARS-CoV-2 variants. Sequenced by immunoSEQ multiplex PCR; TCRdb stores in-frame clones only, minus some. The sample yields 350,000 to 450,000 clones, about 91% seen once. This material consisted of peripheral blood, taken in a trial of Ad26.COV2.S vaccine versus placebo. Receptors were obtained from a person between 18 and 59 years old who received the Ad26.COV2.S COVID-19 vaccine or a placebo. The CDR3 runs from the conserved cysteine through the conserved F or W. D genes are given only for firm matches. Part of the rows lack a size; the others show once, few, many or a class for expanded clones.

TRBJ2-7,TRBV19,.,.,CASSISADLLYGEQYF,TGTGCCAGTAGTATTTCCGCAGACCTATTATATGGCGAGCAGTACTTC
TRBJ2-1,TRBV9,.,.,CASSVERDGRWNEQFF,TGTGCCAGCAGCGTAGAACGGGATGGTAGGTGGAATGAGCAGTTCTTC
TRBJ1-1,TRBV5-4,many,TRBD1,CASSRQGRGTEAFF,TGTGCCAGCAGCCGACAGGGACGGGGCACTGAAGCTTTCTTT
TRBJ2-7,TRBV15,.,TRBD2,CATSSGSGRAYEQYF,TGTGCCACCAGCAGTGGTAGCGGGAGAGCCTACGAGCAGTACTTC
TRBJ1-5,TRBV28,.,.,CASTAGTWNQPQHF,TGTGCCAGCACCGCCGGGACGTGGAATCAGCCCCAGCATTTT
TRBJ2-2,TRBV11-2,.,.,CASSFGPGELFF,TGTGCCAGCAGCTTCGGGCCCGGGGAGCTGTTTTTT
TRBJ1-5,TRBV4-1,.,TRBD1,CASSQEGDRGNQPQHF,TGCGCCAGCAGCCAAGAAGGGGACAGGGGGAATCAGCCCCAGCATTTT
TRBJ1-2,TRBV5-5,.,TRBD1,CASSLAGTGPDYGYTF,TGTGCCAGCAGCTTGGCCGGGACAGGACCCGATTATGGCTACACCTTC
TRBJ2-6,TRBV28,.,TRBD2,CASSFPSGANVLTF,TGTGCCAGCAGTTTCCCTAGCGGAGCGAACGTCCTGACTTTC
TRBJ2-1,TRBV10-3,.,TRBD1,CAIRGGQGPYNEQFF,TGTGCCATCAGGGGAGGACAGGGCCCCTACAATGAGCAGTTCTTC
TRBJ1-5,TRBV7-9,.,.,CASSSLNQPQHF,TGTGCCAGCAGCTCGCTTAATCAGCCCCAGCATTTT
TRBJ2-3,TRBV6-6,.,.,CASSYGRGLKDTQYF,TGTGCCAGCAGTTACGGGCGAGGGCTTAAAGATACGCAGTATTTT
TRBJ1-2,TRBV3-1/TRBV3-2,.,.,CASSQGRAGNYGYTF,TGTGCCAGCAGCCAAGGTAGGGCGGGAAACTATGGCTACACCTTC
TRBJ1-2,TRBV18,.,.,CASSPSSASAGGYTF,TGTGCCAGCTCACCCAGTTCCGCGAGCGCGGGTGGCTACACCTTC
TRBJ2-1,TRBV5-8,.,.,CASSLVRGRYNEQFF,TGTGCCAGCAGCCTAGTCAGGGGCCGGTACAATGAGCAGTTCTTC
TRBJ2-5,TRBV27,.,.,CATSPAGRGETQYF,TGTGCCACCTCCCCAGCGGGGAGGGGGGAGACCCAGTACTTC
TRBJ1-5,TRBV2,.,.,CASRGGTAQHF,TGTGCCAGTAGGGGGGGGACTGCCCAGCATTTT
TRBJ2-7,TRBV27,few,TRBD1,CASSPRPGGNEQYF,TGTGCCAGCAGCCCCAGGCCAGGGGGCAACGAGCAGTACTTC
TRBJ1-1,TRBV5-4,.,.,CASSLWNTEAFF,TGTGCCAGCAGCTTGTGGAACACTGAAGCTTTCTTT
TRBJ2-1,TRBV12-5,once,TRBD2,CASSLAAGGPDYNEQFF,TGTGCTAGTAGTTTGGCGGCGGGAGGGCCAGATTACAATGAGCAGTTCTTC
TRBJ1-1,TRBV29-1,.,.,CSLGQVEAFF,TGCAGCCTCGGACAAGTTGAAGCTTTCTTT
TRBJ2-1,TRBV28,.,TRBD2,CASSFLGGGEQFF,TGTGCCAGCAGTTTTTTGGGGGGGGGTGAGCAGTTCTTC
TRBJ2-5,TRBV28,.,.,CASNRDYQETQYF,TGTGCCAGCAACCGGGACTACCAAGAGACCCAGTACTTC
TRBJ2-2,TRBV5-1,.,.,CASSLDGMGGELFF,TGCGCCAGCAGCTTGGACGGGATGGGCGGGGAGCTGTTTTTT
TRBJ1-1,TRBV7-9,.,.,CASSLTGENTEAFF,TGTGCCAGCAGCCTCACGGGGGAAAACACTGAAGCTTTCTTT
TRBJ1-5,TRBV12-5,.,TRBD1,CASGLVRTSYRGWNQPQHF,TGTGCTAGTGGTTTGGTCCGAACCTCCTACAGGGGTTGGAATCAGCCCCAGCATTTT
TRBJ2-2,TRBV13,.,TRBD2,CASSLWTSDGGELFF,TGTGCCAGCAGCTTATGGACTAGCGATGGCGGGGAGCTGTTTTTT
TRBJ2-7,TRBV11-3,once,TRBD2,CASSWREVSYEQYF,TGTGCCAGCAGTTGGCGGGAGGTCTCCTACGAGCAGTACTTC
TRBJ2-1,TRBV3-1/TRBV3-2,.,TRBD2,CASSRHPRASGNNEQFF,TGTGCCAGCAGCCGCCATCCCCGGGCTAGCGGTAACAATGAGCAGTTCTTC
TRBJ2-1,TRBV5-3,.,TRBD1,CARSLTRGQGEVSYNEQFF,TGTGCCAGAAGCTTGACCCGAGGACAGGGGGAGGTCTCCTACAATGAGCAGTTCTTC
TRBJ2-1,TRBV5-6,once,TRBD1,CASSLDLGQGVFNEQFF,TGTGCCAGCAGCTTGGACCTGGGGCAGGGGGTTTTTAATGAGCAGTTCTTC
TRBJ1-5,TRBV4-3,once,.,CASSRAQGNQPQHF,TGCGCCAGCAGCCGGGCACAGGGTAATCAGCCCCAGCATTTT
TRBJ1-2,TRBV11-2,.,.,CASSSPRTAYGYTF,TGTGCCAGCAGCTCACCCCGGACAGCCTATGGCTACACCTTC